The 19 T cell receptor beta chains reported below all come from one sample, sequenced in a study of T cell repertoires in cytomegalovirus infection. MiXCR was run by TCRdb on the reads, yielding one entry per CDR3 protein. The sample carries some 180,000 distinct CDR3 sequences, approximately 9.7% recorded once. The sequenced material came from PBMCs. These receptors all come from a human donor in good health (CMV status not recorded). Some clones in this sample may be carry-over from other donors' samples.

This clonotype turned up a few times. The V call is TRBV11-2, the J call TRBJ1-3, with no clear D. Germline V gene data show CDR1 as SGHAT and CDR2 as FQNNGV. This CDR3 is 17 amino acids long. V was clipped by 3 bases and J by 0 bases, with 15 bases between them. The CDR3 sequence: CASSLGSLLFSGNTIYF. CDR3 DNA sequence: TGTGCCAGCAGCTTGGGTTCTCTTCTCTTCTCTGGAAACACCATATATTTT.

This clonotype has a count of ten or more. J is TRBJ2-1 and V is TRBV5-5; TRBD2 matches 14 bases. V lost 1 base and J lost 4; bases outside the gene matches: 19. The CDR3 is 22 residues long. Germline assignment: CDR1 SGHKS and CDR2 YYEKEE (reference sequence). CDR3 protein: CASSLLPPGRGTSGGLYNEQFF. Written as DNA, the CDR3 is TGTGCCAGCAGCTTGCTACCTCCGGGAAGGGGGACTAGCGGGGGCCTTTACAATGAGCAGTTCTTC.

There are many counts of this clonotype. The V and J genes are TRBV28 and TRBJ1-2, with D possibly matching TRBD1 (5 bases). This CDR3 spans 14 amino acids. V was trimmed by 2 bases and J by 3 bases, leaving 10 bases between them. CDR1 and CDR2 from the germline V gene are MDHEN and SYDVKM. The CDR3 DNA is TGTGCCAGCAGTTTAGGTGGCAGGGACTATGGCTACACCTTC. It specifies CASSLGGRDYGYTF.

The table lists this clonotype with a few counts. The rearrangement links TRBV11-1 to TRBJ1-1, with 8 bases that match TRBD1. The CDR3 is 14 residues long. The J segment lost 5 bases and the V segment lost 5 bases, leaving 7 bases of the junction unmatched. CDR1 is SGHAT, CDR2 FQDESV, per germline (reference sequence). CDR3 nucleotides: TGTGCCAGCAGCCTATGGACAGGGCGGACTGAAGCTTTCTTT. Amino acids: CASSLWTGRTEAFF.

This sequence joins TRBV7-6 and TRBJ2-7, with TRBD2 matching over 10 bases. The germline V gene has CDR1 SGHVS and CDR2 FNYEAQ. Trimming took 3 bases from V and 9 from J; bases not matched to a gene: 2. This CDR3 spans 12 amino acids. As DNA, the CDR3 is TGTGCCAGCAGCTTGACTAGCGGGTCGCAGTACTTC. Its translation: CASSLTSGSQYF.

This clonotype was observed a few times. The V gene is TRBV6-1, the J gene TRBJ2-2; D unclear. Germline CDR1 reads MNHNS; CDR2 reads SASEGT. Deletions cut 7 bases from V and 6 bases from J, with 6 bases between. The CDR3 is 11 residues long. For the CDR3, the DNA is TGTGCCAGCACTAGGTCCGGGGAGCTGTTTTTT. Protein product: CASTRSGELFF.

In its sample, this clonotype was seen many times. V gene TRBV30 combines with J gene TRBJ1-2; the D gene is possibly TRBD1 (6 bases). Germline CDR1 and CDR2: GTSNPN and SVGIG (reference sequence). The CDR3 is 13 residues long. V was pared by 1 base and J by 7 bases, with 13 bases between. CDR3 loop: CAWSDGGLGGYTF. The DNA of the CDR3 is TGTGCCTGGAGTGACGGGGGCCTAGGTGGCTACACCTTC. The whole variable domain, filled in from reference TRBV30 and TRBJ1-2, reads SQTIHQWPATLVQPVGSPLSLECTVEGTSNPNLYWYRQAAGRGLQLLFYSVGIGQISSEVPQNLSASRPQDRQFILSSKKLLLSDSGFYLCAWSDGGLGGYTFGSGTRLTVV.

This clonotype was seen repeatedly, ten times or more. The chain carries TRBV12-3 or TRBV12-4 and TRBJ1-5; D is undetermined. Trimming left V 6 bases short and J 16 bases short, with 19 bases between. CDR3 size: 12 residues. The CDR3, as DNA: TGTGCCAGCAGGCGCGACATAGGGAATTACCATTTT. It is translated as CASRRDIGNYHF.

This clonotype came up many times. The chain joins TRBV7-9 to TRBJ1-4; 9 nucleotides match TRBD1. The CDR3 loop spans 15 amino acids. Germline V gene sequence: CDR1 SEHNR, CDR2 FQNEAQ (reference sequence). The V and J ends lost 5 bases and 8 bases, in that order; junction bases with no gene match: 9. CDR3 coding DNA: TGTGCCAGCAGCATAAGGACAGGGGCAGGCGAAAAACTGTTTTTT. The encoded protein is CASSIRTGAGEKLFF.

At least ten counts were recorded for this clonotype. The chain links TRBV10-3 to TRBJ1-4; D gene uncertain. The CDR3 loop spans 14 amino acids. Germline CDR1 and CDR2: ENHRY and SYGVKD. Trimming took 0 bases from V and 3 from J, leaving 5 bases between them. CDR3 in amino acids: CAISESGSNEKLFF. CDR3 DNA sequence: TGTGCCATCAGTGAGTCGGGATCTAATGAAAAACTGTTTTTT.

This rearrangement joins TRBV5-6 to TRBJ2-1, with 8 bases fitting TRBD2. The junction had 7 bases not matched to a gene; V was cut back by 4 bases and J by 1 base. The germline gives CDR1 SGHDT, CDR2 YYEEEE. The CDR3 is 16 amino acids. In nucleotides, the CDR3 is TGTGCCAGCAGCCGACCAACTAGCGGATCCTACAATGAGCAGTTCTTC. Translation gives CASSRPTSGSYNEQFF. Combining the CDR3 with reference TRBV5-6 and TRBJ2-1 gives the whole variable domain DAGVTQSPTHLIKTRGQQVTLRCSPKSGHDTVSWYQQALGQGPQFIFQYYEEEERQRGNFPDRFSGHQFPNYSSELNVNALLLGDSALYLCASSRPTSGSYNEQFFGPGTRLTVL.

This clonotype was recorded many times. This chain joins TRBV7-2 and TRBJ2-3; no clear D gene. Germline CDR1 and CDR2: SGHTA and FQGNSA. The CDR3 has 12 amino acids. The V and J ends lost 0 bases and 6 bases respectively, with 4 bases between them. This chain's CDR3 is CASSLARDTQYF. The CDR3 coding sequence is TGTGCCAGCAGCTTAGCGAGGGATACGCAGTATTTT.

Points on this clonotype: One junction end disagrees with the germline gene, perhaps due to a read error. This sequence joins TRBV3-1 and TRBJ1-1; 10 bases map to TRBD1. Germline V lookup: CDR1 LGHDT, CDR2 YNNKEL (reference sequence). The CDR3 covers 15 residues. The CDR3 DNA follows: TGTGCCAGCAGACAAGGGGGGACAGGGGACACTGAAGCTTTCTTT. Its protein product is CASRQGGTGDTEAFF.

This clonotype was detected a few times. The gene calls are TRBV4-1 and TRBJ1-3; D is possibly TRBD1 (5 bases). Trimming shortened V by 1 base and J by 2 bases, and 15 bases separated the two germline ends. Per germline, CDR1 MGHRA and CDR2 YSYEKL. This CDR3 is built from 17 residues. CDR3 sequence (DNA): TGCGCCAGCAGCCAAGTTCCGGGTCGGGGGGCTGGAAACACCATATATTTT. Its translation: CASSQVPGRGAGNTIYF.

As concerns this clonotype: Likely a read error: the CDR3 ends without its conserved phenylalanine or tryptophan. It is unclear where the CDR3 begins or ends on the DNA, so no DNA is shown, and the CDR3 is as TCRdb lists it. The V call is TRBV7-6, the J call TRBJ2-1; TRBD1 reflects the table's D call only, with no check against the DNA. Germline lookup yields CDR1 SGHVS and CDR2 FNYEAQ. The CDR3 is 14 amino acids long, termini counted. CDR3 residues: CASSLGVAWNEQLL.

In its sample, this clonotype was seen a few times. The chain combines TRBV10-3 with TRBJ2-3; 10 nucleotides agree with TRBD2. Germline CDR1 reads ENHRY; CDR2 reads SYGVKD. The V segment lost 9 bases and the J segment 3 bases; nucleotides outside the gene matches: 6. CDR3 length equals 14 residues. The CDR3 reads CAMRGLAVTDTQYF. The CDR3 DNA sequence: TGTGCCATGAGAGGACTAGCGGTTACAGATACGCAGTATTTT.

The chain joins TRBV11-3 to TRBJ2-2, with TRBD1 identical over 7 bases. Germline lookup yields CDR1 SGHNT and CDR2 YENEEA. V shed 5 bases, J shed 3 bases, and the junction held 6 bases outside the gene matches. This CDR3 is built from 15 residues. The chain's CDR3 is CASSLTGTDTGELFF. The CDR3 coding sequence is TGTGCCAGCAGCCTGACAGGGACGGACACCGGGGAGCTGTTTTTT.

As concerns this clonotype: Since a much larger clone is just one base distant, this may be a read error. The V call is TRBV2, the J call TRBJ2-7; tentative D call: TRBD2 (6 bases). Germline CDR1 is SNHLY and CDR2 is FYNNEI. CDR3 size: 15 residues. CDR3 region: CASRQTGTGYYEQCF. Here the CDR3 DNA reads TGTGCCAGCAGACAAACCGGGACTGGATACTACGAGCAGTGCTTC.

This clonotype was detected only a few times. V usage is TRBV7-3 and J usage is TRBJ2-2; D may match TRBD1 or TRBD2 (6 bases each). The germline V gene has CDR1 SGHTA and CDR2 FQGTGA. CDR3 length: 16 residues. V lost 5 bases to trimming and J lost 4 bases, with 17 bases between them. The CDR3 loop reads CASSPRGDSSTGELFF. DNA for the CDR3: TGTGCCAGCAGCCCGAGGGGGGACTCCTCCACCGGGGAGCTGTTTTTT. The complete variable domain, with remaining parts taken from reference TRBV7-3 and TRBJ2-2, reads GAGVSQTPSNKVTEKGKYVELRCDPISGHTALYWYRQSLGQGPEFLIYFQGTGAADDSGLPNDRFFAVRPEGSVSTLKIQRTERGDSAVYLCASSPRGDSSTGELFFGEGSRLTVL.